This paragraph covers one TCR beta chain sequence. The antigen is not known. The data were obtained in a study of T-cell reconstitution after alpha-beta-depleted transplantation in children. Study findings and constraints: Diversity and T-cell counts at one year after transplant derived mostly from new T cells.

The CDR3 totals 14 residues. The V and J ends lost 6 bases and 5 bases respectively, with 14 bases between them. Germline V gene data show CDR1 as SGHVS and CDR2 as FQNEAQ. Unique molecular identifiers were used in preparing the TCRbeta library. TCRdb re-analysed the PCR reads in MiXCR, keeping a single row per CDR3 protein. Of 150,000 to 250,000 distinct CDR3 sequences listed, roughly 6.3% were seen once; the top ten hold 4.5%. The TCR comes from a girl less than two years old with combined immunodeficiency, due to receive a stem cell transplant. This rearrangement joins TRBV7-8 to TRBJ2-1; D tentatively fits TRBD1 or TRBD2 (5 bases each). The sample was PBMCs, taken before TCRalphabeta/CD19-depleted stem cell transplant. The CDR3 reads CASSFNRGHNEQFF. DNA for the CDR3: TGTGCCAGCAGTTTTAACCGGGGCCACAATGAGCAGTTCTTC.